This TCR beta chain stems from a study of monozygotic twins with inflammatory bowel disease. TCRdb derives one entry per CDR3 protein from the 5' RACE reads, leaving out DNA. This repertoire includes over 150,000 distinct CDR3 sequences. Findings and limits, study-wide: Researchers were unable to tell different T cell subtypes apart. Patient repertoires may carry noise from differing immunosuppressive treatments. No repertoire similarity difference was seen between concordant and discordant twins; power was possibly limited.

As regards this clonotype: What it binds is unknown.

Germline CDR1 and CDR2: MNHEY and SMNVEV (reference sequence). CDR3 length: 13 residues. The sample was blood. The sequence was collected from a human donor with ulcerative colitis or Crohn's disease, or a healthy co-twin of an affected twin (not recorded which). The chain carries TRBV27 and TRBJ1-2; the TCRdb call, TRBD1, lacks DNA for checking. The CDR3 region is CASSPTGARGYTF.